What follows are 9 T cell receptor beta chains derived from one specimen sequenced in a study of cytomegalovirus exposure and HLA in healthy donors. TCRdb keeps only in-frame clones here, not all; method: immunoSEQ multiplex PCR. Here the sample spans about 110,000 clones, about 85% being singletons. Specimen: PBMCs. These receptors were collected from a woman aged 18-29 years in good health and CMV-seronegative.

The chain carries TRBV2 and TRBJ1-2; 8 bases align to TRBD1. This CDR3 comprises 16 residues. Per germline, CDR1 SNHLY and CDR2 FYNNEI. The ends lost 2 bases at V and 4 bases at J; junction bases unmatched: 9. In nucleotides, the CDR3 is TGTGCCAGCAGTGAATTAGGGTTTGGACAGGGCTATGGCTACACCTTC. As protein: CASSELGFGQGYGYTF.

This chain joins TRBV6-6 and TRBJ2-2; D may be TRBD1 (6 bases). The CDR3 runs to 15 residues. V was trimmed by 6 bases and J by 2 bases, leaving 13 bases between them. Germline loops: CDR1 MNHNY, CDR2 SVGAGI (reference sequence). The chain's CDR3 is CASRLGQTNTGELFF. CDR3 bases: TGTGCCAGCAGACTCGGACAGACTAACACCGGGGAGCTGTTTTTT.

The chain employs TRBV6-1 and TRBJ1-6, with TRBD1 matching over 9 bases. CDR3 length equals 15 residues. The V gene's germline CDR1 is MNHNS and CDR2 SASEGT. The junction had 5 bases not matched to a gene; V was cut back by 6 bases and J by 5 bases. CDR3: CASRRDRANNSPLHF. CDR3 DNA: TGTGCCAGCAGACGGGACAGGGCAAATAATTCACCCCTCCACTTT.

The chain has TRBV6-6 and TRBJ1-1; 7 bases are a match to TRBD1. The V and J ends lost 4 bases and 1 base, in that order; junction bases with no gene match: 6. The CDR3 is made up of 15 amino acids. In germline, CDR1 is MNHNY, CDR2 SVGAGI (reference sequence). CDR3: CASSSVGQSNTEAFF. CDR3 DNA sequence: TGTGCCAGCAGTTCCGTGGGACAGTCGAACACTGAAGCTTTCTTT.

The chain joins TRBV2 to TRBJ1-1, with TRBD1 matching 7 bases. Per the germline V gene, CDR1 is SNHLY and CDR2 is FYNNEI. This CDR3 has 14 residues. V shed 1 base and J 5 bases; nucleotides not matched to a gene: 4. This chain's CDR3 is CASSEEGALTEAFF. The CDR3 DNA is TGTGCCAGCAGTGAAGAGGGGGCGCTAACTGAAGCTTTCTTT. The full variable domain, its missing parts supplied by reference TRBV2 and TRBJ1-1, is EPEVTQTPSHQVTQMGQEVILRCVPISNHLYFYWYRQILGQKVEFLVSFYNNEISEKSEIFDDQFSVERPDGSNFTLKIRSTKLEDSAMYFCASSEEGALTEAFFGQGTRLTVV.

V is TRBV2 and J is TRBJ1-1; 7 bases map to TRBD1. Looked up from germline, CDR1 is SNHLY and CDR2 is FYNNEI. The CDR3 is 14 amino acids. The ends lost 7 bases at V and 1 base at J; junction bases unmatched: 6. The CDR3 reads CASIPGQKNTEAFF. The CDR3, as DNA: TGTGCCAGCATTCCGGGACAGAAGAACACTGAAGCTTTCTTT.

The rearrangement joins TRBV10-2 to TRBJ2-7; the D is unclear. V lost 6 bases and J 0 bases, leaving 15 bases between the germline ends. The CDR3 runs 15 residues. The germline gives CDR1 WSHSY, CDR2 SAAADI. For the CDR3, the DNA is TGCGCCAGCAGACCGACGCAGCGAAGCTCCTACGAGCAGTACTTC. It is translated as CASRPTQRSSYEQYF.

The gene calls are TRBV20-1 and TRBJ1-2; D is possibly TRBD1 (5 bases). The length of the CDR3 is 11 residues. Germline V CDR1 and CDR2: DFQATT, SNEGSKA (reference sequence). V was cut by 1 base and J by 5 bases, with 5 bases left in between. The CDR3 is CSARGTYGYTF. DNA of the CDR3: TGCAGTGCTAGAGGGACATATGGCTACACCTTC.

The rearrangement joins TRBV5-4 to TRBJ2-1; 10 nucleotides match TRBD1. V lost 3 bases and J lost 8; bases outside the gene matches: 8. CDR1 and CDR2 from the germline V gene are SGHNT and YYREEE (reference sequence). CDR3 length: 15 amino acids. The CDR3 reads CASSSTGGVTDEQFF. In DNA, the CDR3 is TGTGCCAGCAGCTCGACAGGGGGCGTCACAGATGAGCAGTTCTTC.